The present TCR beta chain was sequenced within a study of blood T cells in healthy people across ages (dated by TCRdb to about 2015). For the study in its entirety: In model experiments, template switching captured roughly one uniquely barcoded TCR beta cDNA molecule for every two T cells. Age-related changes in TCR beta repertoire diversity were measured in the study by deep sequencing normalized with unique cDNA molecular identifiers. Donors were grouped into four age groups: young (average approximately 16 years), middle-aged (under 40), aged (roughly 62) and long-lived (approximately 78). Donors of different ages were randomly distributed across sequencing lanes to avoid experimental bias. Two additional independent replicas of 1 million unique cDNA reads from the same blood draw were analyzed for two donors (one aged 18 to 30 and one aged 80 or older). Study-wide findings and limitations: Observed TCR beta diversity per million T cells fell roughly linearly with age, and a significant reduction was already apparent by age roughly 41. There was a strong correlation between observed TCR beta diversity and the percentage of naive T cells measured by flow cytometry. Estimates of total diversity from one million sequenced T cells were regarded as lower bounds and underestimates. The CMV infection status of donors was not known, potentially confounding age-related changes in expanded clonotypes. Compared with the aged group, the long-lived group had more naive CD4+ T cells, fewer expanded clones and increased TCR diversity, suggesting age selection. Because profiling used bulk unsorted PBMCs, naive and antigen-experienced compartments could not be compared conclusively.

In its sample, this clonotype was seen many times. No cognate antigen has been identified for it. Base-call qualities are not available, and no considerably larger clone is one nucleotide away. Library construction relied on 5' RACE. Sequencing used an Illumina HiSeq 2500. The second PCR ran for about 7 to 11 cycles and used a J-beta primer mix along with a sample-barcoded 5' primer. Each TCR beta cDNA molecule received a unique molecular identifier from a template-switch 5' adaptor carrying 12 random nucleotides. Each sample yielded at least 2.5 million CDR3-containing paired-end reads. All of the RNA was converted into first-strand cDNA using the Mint cDNA synthesis kit, with a TRBC-specific oligonucleotide serving as the primer. Following uracil-DNA glycosylase treatment, a first 18-cycle PCR with universal primers M1SS and BC2_uni_R was performed on all cDNA. As for how the authors treated the data: For normalization, 1 million high-quality reads, each with a distinct molecular identifier, were randomly selected from each sample. Reads sharing molecular identifiers were discarded rather than binned into consensus sequences. CDR3 identification, clonotype clustering and error correction used MiTCR with a Q25 quality threshold and the strictest error-elimination algorithm. A nonparametric unseen species model with Euler transformation was used to estimate a lower bound on total TCR beta diversity. TCRdb reran the public reads through fastp at Q25 and MiXCR, keeping productive beta chains. One record per CDR3 amino acid sequence lists the most common genes and DNA. These V and J calls originate from TCRdb's pipeline instead of the authors' own analysis. The sample yields 1.5 million to 2 million distinct CDR3 sequences; 28% were counted once. The top ten clonotypes cover roughly 8% of the sample.

CDR1 and CDR2 are drawn from the germline V gene: WSHSY, SAAADI. The CDR3, cysteine through phenylalanine, is 15 amino acids long. Only the CDR3 region is kept as DNA, spanning 45 bases read in frame from base 1. Relative to germline, V is missing 6 bases and J is missing 3 bases, with 5 bases of the junction outside any gene match. Systemically healthy Caucasian individuals from Russia, some 38 in total and aged roughly 6 to 100 years, were included as donors. Roughly 9.5 milliliters of peripheral blood were drawn from each donor into EDTA-treated Vacutainer tubes. PBMCs were isolated by Ficoll-Paque density-gradient centrifugation, with at least 6.5 million obtained per sample. Total RNA, at least 6 micrograms per sample, was extracted from PBMCs with Trizol reagent. For every donor, an aliquot of PBMCs went through flow cytometry to measure the percentages of naive CD45RAhigh/CD27high T cells.

Material: blood. The sequence was obtained from a woman aged 30 to 39 in good health. Here the chain combines TRBV10-2 and TRBJ2-7; 13 bases in between match TRBD2. The CDR3 in this case is CASSPGTSGNYEQYF. The bases are TGCGCCAGCAGCCCCGGGACTAGCGGGAACTACGAGCAGTACTTC.